This T cell receptor (beta chain) was observed in a study of T cell repertoires in cytomegalovirus infection. About the research overall: TCR beta signatures that were public indicated CMV infection and matching HLA type.

The germline gives CDR1 SGHTA, CDR2 FQGNSA. V lost 5 bases, J lost 11 bases, and 15 bases lay in between. The CDR3 has 13 residues. Broader study findings: The ex vivo response showed dominance by HLA-C-restricted CMV-specific TCR beta clonotypes. Cumulative frequency (of public TCR beta family members) identified carriers of CMV plus the relevant HLA.

From the reads, TCRdb called clonotypes with MiXCR, one entry per CDR3 protein. The sample records under 350,000 distinct CDR3 sequences, more than 8% being singletons. This clonotype appeared many times. Its antigen is not identified. The chain is built from TRBV7-2 and TRBJ2-2, with D tentatively TRBD1 (5 bases). Sequenced material: PBMCs. The sequence was collected from a human donor in good health (CMV status not recorded). Some clones in this sample may be carry-over from other donors' samples. DNA for the CDR3: TGTGCCAGCAGCCCCAGGGTCCCGGAAGAGCTGTTTTTT. This encodes CASSPRVPEELFF.